A single sample is the source of the 16 T cell receptor beta chains below, sequenced in a study of T cell repertoires in cytomegalovirus infection. TCRdb used MiXCR to reprocess the reads, holding one entry per CDR3 protein. The table has about 140,000 distinct CDR3 sequences, roughly 6% seen once. The material sequenced was PBMCs. These receptor sequences come from a human donor in good health (CMV status not recorded). Some clones in this sample may be carry-over from other donors' samples.

The genes are TRBV6-1 and TRBJ1-1; 8 nucleotides line up with TRBD1. In germline, CDR1 is MNHNS, CDR2 SASEGT. This CDR3 region has 14 residues. With V trimmed by 5 bases and J by 5 bases, 7 bases remained unmatched. The CDR3 bases are TGTGCCAGCAGTTTACGGACAGGGCGGACTGAAGCTTTCTTT. It encodes CASSLRTGRTEAFF.

This clonotype was recorded many times. The genes are TRBV24-1 and TRBJ1-1; D unresolved. The CDR3 has 17 residues. Trimming cost V 3 bases and J 1 base, with 17 bases left between them. Germline V gene data show CDR1 as KGHDR and CDR2 as SFDVKD. Here the CDR3 DNA reads TGTGCCACCAGTGATGGGTCGTTGGCGAGCGCGAACACTGAAGCTTTCTTT. Protein sequence: CATSDGSLASANTEAFF.

The V and J genes are TRBV20-1 and TRBJ1-4; no clear D. There are 14 residues in the CDR3. Looked up from germline, CDR1 is DFQATT and CDR2 is SNEGSKA (reference sequence). Trimming took 3 bases from V and 4 from J, leaving 12 bases between them. The CDR3 bases are TGCAGTGCTAGGATGCGCCGGGATAATGAAAAACTGTTTTTT. This translates into CSARMRRDNEKLFF.

This clonotype appeared many times. The gene calls are TRBV28 and TRBJ1-1; TRBD1 agrees at 7 bases. J was trimmed by 2 bases and V by 5 bases; bases with no gene match: 14. The CDR3 runs to 17 residues. In germline, CDR1 is MDHEN, CDR2 SYDVKM. CDR3 protein: CASSPTWGRDSNTEAFF. The CDR3, as DNA: TGTGCCAGCAGTCCCACCTGGGGCCGGGACAGTAACACTGAAGCTTTCTTT.

This clonotype was found a few times. J is TRBJ1-1 and V is TRBV2; perhaps TRBD1 as D (6 bases). This CDR3 has 16 amino acids. V was shortened by 8 bases and J by 2 bases, with 21 bases between the two germline ends. Germline V gene sequence: CDR1 SNHLY, CDR2 FYNNEI. CDR3 nucleotide sequence: TGTGCCAGCTCGCAAATGACGGACAGCATAAACACTGAAGCTTTCTTT. Protein product: CASSQMTDSINTEAFF.

Comment on this clonotype: This sequence may be a read error, since a much larger clone differs from it by one base. The genes are TRBV12-3 or TRBV12-4 and TRBJ2-2; TRBD2 is a possible D gene (5 bases). This CDR3 comprises 15 residues. Trimming shortened V by 2 bases and J by 6 bases, and 13 bases separated the two germline ends. The DNA for the CDR3 is TGTGCCAGCAGTTTATCCGGACGGGGAGCCGGGGAGCTGTTTTTT. Protein product: CASSLSGRGAGELFF.

This clonotype was observed a few times. CDR3 loop: CASSYSGNTIYF. The CDR3 nucleotides are TGTGCCAGCAGCTACTCTGGAAACACCATATATTTT. The rearrangement joins TRBV7-9 to TRBJ1-3; D gene unclear. Germline-derived CDR1 and CDR2 are SEHNR and FQNEAQ (reference sequence). Trimming removed 4 bases from V and 0 bases from J, with 1 base in between. CDR3 length equals 12 residues. Together with reference TRBV7-9 and TRBJ1-3, the CDR3 gives the full variable domain: DTGVSQNPRHKITKRGQNVTFRCDPISEHNRLYWYRQTLGQGPEFLTYFQNEAQLEKSRLLSDRFSAERPKGSFSTLEIQRTEQGDSAMYLCASSYSGNTIYFGEGSWLTVV.

This clonotype was seen a handful of times. The chain couples TRBV7-2 to TRBJ1-5; D uncertain. The germline V gene has CDR1 SGHTA and CDR2 FQGNSA. This CDR3 spans 16 amino acids. V was shortened by 1 base and J by 2 bases, with 12 bases between the two germline ends. CDR3 DNA sequence: TGTGCCAGCAGCTTAGTTGAGGCACGAGGCAATCAGCCCCAGCATTTT. Translated, it gives CASSLVEARGNQPQHF. The whole variable domain, remainder taken from reference TRBV7-2 and TRBJ1-5, is GAGVSQSPSNKVTEKGKDVELRCDPISGHTALYWYRQSLGQGLEFLIYFQGNSAPDKSGLPSDRFSAERTGGSVSTLTIQRTQQEDSAVYLCASSLVEARGNQPQHFGDGTRLSIL.

The table lists this clonotype with many counts. The V call is TRBV29-1, the J call TRBJ2-7; 7 bases match TRBD1. The CDR3 runs 13 residues. The V gene end was trimmed by 6 bases and the J gene end by 4 bases; junction bases not matched to a gene: 9. Germline CDR1 SQVTM, CDR2 ANQGSEA. CDR3 sequence reads: CSVLDRASYEQYF. In nucleotides, the CDR3 is TGCAGCGTCCTCGACAGGGCGTCTTACGAGCAGTACTTC.

A few counts support this clonotype. This chain links TRBV12-5 with TRBJ1-1; D is undetermined. The V gene lost 6 bases and the J gene lost 1 base, with 9 bases spanning the gap. CDR1 and CDR2 from the germline V gene are LGHNT and FRNRAP. CDR3 length equals 13 residues. The chain's CDR3 is CASGWTGNTEAFF. CDR3 bases: TGTGCTAGTGGGTGGACGGGGAACACTGAAGCTTTCTTT.

In its sample, this clonotype was seen many times. The chain links TRBV4-3 to TRBJ1-2; no clear D. The CDR3 extends over 13 amino acids. Trimming took 0 bases from V and 8 from J, leaving 10 bases between them. The germline CDR1 and CDR2 sequences are LGHNA and YSLEER. CDR3 nucleotides: TGCGCCAGCAGCCAAGATCTCTTAAGAGGCTACACCTTC. Its translation is CASSQDLLRGYTF.

This clonotype was seen ten or more times. This CDR3 reads CASSLRPEDNYGYTF. The CDR3 coding sequence is TGTGCCAGCAGCTTAAGGCCCGAAGATAACTATGGCTACACCTTC. The J gene is TRBJ1-2, the V gene TRBV7-9; D gene uncertain. Germline lookup yields CDR1 SEHNR and CDR2 FQNEAQ (reference sequence). There are 15 residues in the CDR3. Trimming removed 2 bases from V and 1 base from J, with 11 bases in between.

This clonotype was detected ten times or more. One end of the junction varies from germline; a read error may be responsible. DNA of the CDR3: TGTGCCAGCAGGGAAGCGGGGGGATACTCCTACGAGCAGTACTTC. Translation: CASREAGGYSYEQYF. The gene calls are TRBV6-1 and TRBJ2-7, with TRBD2 matching over 9 bases. The CDR3 spans 15 residues. Germline lookup yields CDR1 MNHNS and CDR2 SASEGT.

This clonotype was found many times. The V call is TRBV11-2, the J call TRBJ2-2; 11 nucleotides agree with TRBD1. Unmatched junction bases numbered 9, after V lost 4 bases and J lost 5 bases. Per the germline V gene, CDR1 is SGHAT and CDR2 is FQNNGV. The CDR3 covers 17 residues. The CDR3 here is CASSSPPGQGETGELFF. In nucleotides, the CDR3 is TGTGCCAGCAGCTCACCACCGGGACAGGGGGAGACCGGGGAGCTGTTTTTT.

Details on this clonotype: A read error may account for a junction end that differs from germline. The genes are TRBV6-6 and TRBJ2-1; 10 bases fit TRBD2. Germline V lookup: CDR1 MNHNY, CDR2 SVGAGI (reference sequence). The CDR3 covers 16 residues. The CDR3 region is CANRGPLAGNINEKFF. In DNA, the CDR3 is TGTGCCAACAGGGGCCCACTAGCGGGGAATATCAATGAGAAGTTCTTC.

The chain joins TRBV7-8 to TRBJ2-1; TRBD1 agrees at 7 bases. The tail of the sequence fits TRBJ2-7 better, so the J call may be wrong. The CDR3 contains 14 residues. Germline CDR1 SGHVS, CDR2 FQNEAQ. The CDR3 sequence is CASSRGQFYNEQYF. Written as DNA, the CDR3 is TGTGCCAGCAGCAGGGGACAGTTCTACAACGAGCAGTACTTC.